This TCR beta chain was observed in a study of T cell responses to AZD1222 COVID-19 vaccine. Study as a whole: Second doses were pooled across both intervals (about 4 or about 12 weeks).

Broader study findings: At study baseline, merely more than 5 AZD1222 recipients were seropositive.

In the case of this clone: Its antigen is not known.

This CDR3 is 15 amino acids long. Per germline, CDR1 MNHEY and CDR2 SVGEGT. V was clipped by 2 bases and J by 4 bases, with 11 bases between them. Clones were read by immunoSEQ multiplex PCR, and TCRdb kept only the in-frame ones, dropping some. Of 150,000 to 160,000 clones detected, about 87% appear once; the ten largest clones hold 2.5% to 4%. This TCR derives from an adult in good health. The input for sequencing was peripheral blood, taken on day 0 of AZD1222 vaccination. The chain recombines TRBV6-2 or TRBV6-3 with TRBJ2-2; perhaps TRBD1 as D (7 bases). CDR3 residues: CASSYAGQTTGELFF. CDR3 DNA sequence: TGTGCCAGCAGTTACGCGGGACAGACCACCGGGGAGCTGTTTTTT.